The 8 T cell receptor beta chains given below trace back to one sample, sequenced in a study of tissue T cells after allogeneic stem cell transplantation. Generated by immunoSEQ multiplex PCR, the TCRdb table keeps only in-frame clones and is missing some. The sample carries approximately 8,400 clones, around a third recorded once. As to time point: mouse harvest day 14 after allogeneic transplant. Tail vein injection delivered 10^7 T-cell-depleted bone marrow cells and 10^6 splenic CD5+ T cells. The sequencing input was skin. Every receptor here comes from a female BALB/c mouse given C57BL/6 T cells with graft-versus-host disease after an allogeneic hematopoietic cell transplant.

About this clone itself: Gene and germline names: mouse. The read stops 1 residue short of the end of the CDR3; the missing end is completed from the germline J gene. The chain carries TRBV19 and TRBJ2-7; the match to TRBD1 covers 8 bases. Germline CDR1 and CDR2: FNHDT and SITEND (reference sequence). The CDR3 loop spans 13 amino acids. Trimming at V came to 4 bases and at J to 1 base, leaving 1 base not matched to a gene. The sequenced part of the CDR3 DNA is TGTGCCAGCAGTCGGGACAGGTCCTATGAACAGTAC. Protein sequence: CASSRDRSYEQY. The CDR3, in full, reads CASSRDRSYEQYF.

This clone was seen a handful of times. Germline and genes: mouse. The read ends 1 residue before the CDR3 terminus; that terminus is restored from the germline J gene. This chain links TRBV23 with TRBJ2-7. The CDR3 contains 13 residues. CDR1 is KGHTA and CDR2 is FQNQQP in the germline V gene. The CDR3 loop reads CSSSRVDSYEQYF. The DNA read from the CDR3 is TGCTCCAGCAGTCGGGTGGACTCCTATGAACAGTAC. Full variable domain (rest looked up from reference TRBV23 and TRBJ2-7): DAAVTQKPRYLIKMKGQEAEMKCIPEKGHTAVFWYQQKQSKELKFLIYFQNQQPLDQIDMVKERFSAVCPSSSLCSLGIRTCEAEDSALYLCSSSRVDSYEQYFGPGTRLTVL.

This clone is medium-sized (0.01 to 0.1%) in the sample. Gene names refer to mouse genes. The read is 1 residue too short to cover the CDR3 end, so that end is filled in from the germline J gene. The V call is TRBV24, the J call TRBJ1-4, with 10 bases identical to TRBD1. Germline CDR1 and CDR2: KGHTA and FRNEEI. This CDR3 has 17 residues. The V and J ends lost 4 bases and 3 bases, in that order; junction bases with no gene match: 8. CDR3 DNA (partial): TGTGCCAGCAGTCCGTTCCGGGACAGGGGACCCAACGAAAGATTATTT. It specifies CASSPFRDRGPNERLF. The entire CDR3 protein is CASSPFRDRGPNERLFF.

This clone was counted a few times. Gene names refer to mouse genes. The read ends 1 residue shy of where the CDR3 ends; the end is completed using the germline J gene. The chain is built from TRBV23 and TRBJ2-7; the table calls TRBD1, which could not be checked here. The CDR3 has 13 amino acids. Germline CDR1 is KGHTA and CDR2 is FQNQQP. The DNA read from the CDR3 is TGCTCCAGCAGTCAATCGAGGGGCTATGAACAGTAC. Its translation is CSSSQSRGYEQY. The entire CDR3 protein is CSSSQSRGYEQYF. The full variable domain, its missing parts supplied by reference TRBV23 and TRBJ2-7, is DAAVTQKPRYLIKMKGQEAEMKCIPEKGHTAVFWYQQKQSKELKFLIYFQNQQPLDQIDMVKERFSAVCPSSSLCSLGIRTCEAEDSALYLCSSSQSRGYEQYFGPGTRLTVL.

Comments on this clone: The germline and genes are mouse ones. Sequencing ends 1 residue short of the CDR3 end; the germline J gene provides the rest. V and J are TRBV26 and TRBJ1-3; D is uncertain. Per the germline V gene, CDR1 is KGHPV and CDR2 is FQNQEV (reference sequence). Trimming shortened V by 2 bases and J by 0 bases, and 5 bases separated the two germline ends. This CDR3 is built from 14 residues. The CDR3 region is CASSLVYSGNTLYF. CDR3 DNA, as far as it was read: TGTGCCAGCAGTCTGGTTTATTCTGGAAATACGCTCTAT. Based on the CDR3 plus reference TRBV26 and TRBJ1-3, the full variable domain is NSKVIQTPRYLVKGQGQKAKMRCIPEKGHPVVFWYQQNKNNEFKFLINFQNQEVLQQIDMTEKRFSAECPSNSPCSLEIQSSEAGDSALYLCASSLVYSGNTLYFGEGSRLIVV.

Only a few counts were recorded for this clone. Genes and germline are mouse. This chain's CDR3 is CASRLPQGARDTQYF. The CDR3 DNA, read in part, is TGTGCCAGCAGACTTCCACAGGGGGCGCGGGACACCCAGTAC. This chain joins TRBV26 and TRBJ2-5, with 9 bases matching TRBD1. The read ends 1 residue shy of where the CDR3 ends; the end is completed using the germline J gene. V shed 6 bases, J shed 6 bases, and the junction held 10 bases outside the gene matches. Germline CDR1 and CDR2: KGHPV and FQNQEV (reference sequence). This CDR3 comprises 15 residues.

On this clone: Genes here carry mouse names. The read stops 1 residue short of the end of the CDR3; the missing end is completed from the germline J gene. The chain is built from TRBV15 and TRBJ1-5; 8 nucleotides agree with TRBD1. CDR3 length equals 14 residues. Looked up from germline, CDR1 is SGHND and CDR2 is FRSKSL. V shed 3 bases and J 4 bases; nucleotides not matched to a gene: 2. The part of the CDR3 DNA that was read is TGTGCCAGCAGTTTTACAGGGGGGAACCAGGCTCCGCTT. Translating gives CASSFTGGNQAPL. The CDR3 in its entirety is CASSFTGGNQAPLF.

This clone occurred a few times. The gene symbols are mouse symbols. With the read ending 1 residue before the CDR3 end, the germline J gene is used to fill in that end. The V and J genes are TRBV26 and TRBJ1-4; unclear D gene. Germline V gene lookup returns CDR1 KGHPV and CDR2 FQNQEV (reference sequence). Between the trimmed V and J ends, which lost 3 bases and 1 base, there was a span of 6 bases. The CDR3 sequence is 14 residues long. CDR3 protein: CASSLVNSNERLFF. CDR3 DNA (partial): TGTGCCAGCAGTCTAGTAAATTCCAACGAAAGATTATTT.